These 29 T cell receptor beta chains were sequenced from one sample in a study of regulatory T cells in long-lasting Graves disease. To make TCR beta libraries, researchers used iRepertoire HTBI primers and Arm-PCR of CDR3 regions. TCRdb redid the calling of the multiplex PCR reads with MiXCR, one entry per CDR3 protein. The repertoire holds roughly 450,000 distinct CDR3 sequences, with around a fifth as singletons. Noted time point: persistent/refractory GD, antithyroid drugs over 5 years with positive TRAb. From PBMCs, RNA was extracted and then used to make the TCR library. The sequencing used peripheral blood mononuclear cells (PBMCs), collected when the disease was refractory, from a patient treated with antithyroid drugs. Receptors originate from a female donor with Graves disease.

Worth noting for this clonotype: This may arise from a read error, as a much more abundant clone is one base away. The chain is built from TRBV5-5 and TRBJ2-7; maybe TRBD1 (5 bases). The CDR3 is 15 residues long. V was shortened by 0 bases and J by 2 bases, with 12 bases between the two germline ends. Germline V gives CDR1 SGHKS, CDR2 YYEKEE (reference sequence). The CDR3 DNA follows: TGTGCCAGCAGCTTGGTGGCAGGGAACGCCTACGAGCAGTACTTC. It yields the protein CASSLVAGNAYEQYF.

The rearrangement uses TRBV18 and TRBJ1-1; tentative D call: TRBD1 (6 bases). Trimming left V 7 bases short and J 2 bases short, with 11 bases between. The CDR3 spans 13 residues. Germline V CDR1 and CDR2: KGHSH, LQKENI. CDR3 sequence: CASLQGFNTEAFF. CDR3 in DNA: TGTGCCAGCTTACAGGGATTCAACACTGAAGCTTTCTTT.

This clonotype was counted many times. The CDR3 coding sequence is TGTGCCAGCAGTGAGGGGCCAACTATAACTGAAGCTTTCTTT. This encodes CASSEGPTITEAFF. The chain joins TRBV2 to TRBJ1-1; D might be TRBD1 (5 bases). The CDR3 sequence is 14 residues long. The germline gives CDR1 SNHLY, CDR2 FYNNEI. V was cut by 3 bases and J by 5 bases, with 13 bases left in between.

This clonotype has a count of ten or more. The rearrangement links TRBV28 to TRBJ1-4; 8 nucleotides line up with TRBD1. The J segment lost 7 bases and the V segment lost 6 bases, leaving 4 bases of the junction unmatched. In germline, CDR1 is MDHEN, CDR2 SYDVKM. The CDR3 contains 13 residues. For the CDR3, the DNA is TGTGCCAGCAGCCGACAGGGGAGTGAAAAACTGTTTTTT. Translating it yields CASSRQGSEKLFF.

The chain carries TRBV9 and TRBJ2-3; possible D gene TRBD2, 7 bases. This CDR3 spans 15 amino acids. The germline CDR1 and CDR2 sequences are SGDLS and YYNGEE. Deletions cut 3 bases from V and 2 bases from J, with 13 bases between. Written as DNA, the CDR3 is TGTGCCAGCAGCGGACGGGGGGCGCACACAGATACGCAGTATTTT. Translation: CASSGRGAHTDTQYF.

The CDR3 DNA reads as TGTGCCAGCAGCCCACCGGGGGGGCTCTACAATGAGCAGTTCTTC. This encodes CASSPPGGLYNEQFF. The chain is built from TRBV7-9 and TRBJ2-1; TRBD2 matches at 8 bases. Germline-derived CDR1 and CDR2 are SEHNR and FQNEAQ (reference sequence). CDR3 length: 15 amino acids. V lost 5 bases, J lost 3 bases, and 6 bases stayed unmatched.

This clonotype came up a few times. The chain recombines TRBV7-9 with TRBJ2-4; TRBD1 is a possible D gene (6 bases). This CDR3 contains 19 residues. V lost 5 bases, J lost 1 base, and 24 bases lay in between. Germline V gene data show CDR1 as SEHNR and CDR2 as FQNEAQ (reference sequence). The CDR3: CASSTALDRSHGAKNIQYF. In DNA form, the CDR3 reads TGTGCCAGCAGCACAGCACTAGACAGGTCCCATGGGGCCAAAAACATTCAGTACTTC.

This clonotype appeared many times. The CDR3 reads CASSFNPGGQGTEAFF. The CDR3 region has the DNA TGTGCCAGCAGCTTCAACCCTGGAGGACAGGGAACTGAAGCTTTCTTT. The chain joins TRBV7-2 to TRBJ1-1, with 8 bases that match TRBD1. Germline V gene data show CDR1 as SGHTA and CDR2 as FQGNSA. The J segment lost 5 bases and the V segment lost 3 bases, leaving 11 bases of the junction unmatched. The CDR3 is 16 amino acids.

The rearrangement joins TRBV6-1 to TRBJ1-2; a weak D match, TRBD1 (5 bases). V was trimmed by 7 bases and J by 3 bases, leaving 15 bases between them. This CDR3 has 14 residues. Germline V CDR1 and CDR2: MNHNS, SASEGT. In DNA, the CDR3 is TGTGCCAGCACCCCTGGGGGGGAGTACTATGGCTACACCTTC. Its protein product is CASTPGGEYYGYTF.

The chain uses TRBV19 and TRBJ1-2, with 8 positions matching TRBD1. V shed 3 bases and J 6 bases; nucleotides not matched to a gene: 6. CDR3 length: 14 amino acids. Germline V gives CDR1 LNHDA, CDR2 SQIVND (reference sequence). The CDR3 DNA reads as TGTGCCAGTAGTATCGGACAGGGAAGGGATGGCTACACCTTC. This codes for CASSIGQGRDGYTF.

The table lists this clonotype with a few counts. The rearrangement links TRBV10-3 to TRBJ1-2, with D maybe TRBD1 (5 bases). Germline CDR1 reads ENHRY; CDR2 reads SYGVKD. The CDR3 is made up of 15 amino acids. V was cut by 6 bases and J by 6 bases, with 20 bases left in between. The CDR3 sequence: CAISITPTKQDGYTF. For the CDR3, the DNA is TGTGCCATCAGCATAACCCCCACAAAACAGGATGGCTACACCTTC.

This rearrangement joins TRBV6-2 or TRBV6-3 to TRBJ2-5; the D is unclear. Germline V gene lookup returns CDR1 MNHEY and CDR2 SVGEGT. The CDR3 runs to 12 residues. Trimming left V 8 bases short and J 0 bases short, with 7 bases between. The CDR3 coding sequence is TGTGCCAGCGCCTCCAACCAAGAGACCCAGTACTTC. This encodes CASASNQETQYF.

Worth noting for this clonotype: A much larger clone is a single base away; this may be a read error. The missing conserved phenylalanine or tryptophan at the end of this CDR3 makes a read error likely. The gene calls are TRBV6-5 and TRBJ1-2; TRBD1 matches 7 bases. The CDR3 runs to 15 residues. J gave up 3 bases and V 0 bases, and 4 bases lay outside the gene matches. Looked up from germline, CDR1 is MNHEY and CDR2 is SVGAGI. In nucleotides, the CDR3 is TGTGCCAGCAGTTACTCGAATCAGGGGGACTATGGCTACACCCTC. As protein: CASSYSNQGDYGYTL.

This clonotype was seen more than once but under ten times. The chain uses TRBV6-9 and TRBJ2-2, with D possibly matching TRBD1 (5 bases). This CDR3 comprises 13 residues. Trimming left V 3 bases short and J 3 bases short, with 5 bases between. CDR1 MNHGY and CDR2 SVAAGI come from the germline V gene. The CDR3 sequence is CASSYRDTGELFF. The DNA for the CDR3 is TGTGCCAGCAGTTACAGGGACACCGGGGAGCTGTTTTTT.

V gene TRBV7-2 combines with J gene TRBJ2-2; no clear D gene. CDR3 length: 16 amino acids. Trimming took off 0 bases at V and 5 bases at J, with 13 bases between the two ends. Per the germline V gene, CDR1 is SGHTA and CDR2 is FQGNSA. Here the CDR3 reads CASSLATRRRTGELFF. CDR3 coding DNA: TGTGCCAGCAGCTTAGCAACGAGGCGCCGGACCGGGGAGCTGTTTTTT.

This clonotype was detected only a few times. J is TRBJ1-5 and V is TRBV28, with D unresolved. V lost 7 bases and J lost 4, with 11 bases in between. Germline-derived CDR1 and CDR2 are MDHEN and SYDVKM. The CDR3 is 13 residues long. The CDR3 DNA reads as TGTGCCAGCACCCTCCTTTTTAATCAGCCCCAGCATTTT. Amino acid sequence: CASTLLFNQPQHF.

This clonotype was seen more than once but under ten times. J is TRBJ1-2 and V is TRBV3-1; weak D call: TRBD1 (5 bases). Germline V CDR1 and CDR2: LGHDT, YNNKEL (reference sequence). The CDR3 sequence is 15 residues long. V was pared by 1 base and J by 3 bases, with 12 bases between. DNA for the CDR3: TGTGCCAGCAGCCAAGGGGGCGTACTATACTATGGCTACACCTTC. Amino acids: CASSQGGVLYYGYTF.

The chain recombines TRBV29-1 with TRBJ1-4, with D unresolved. The CDR3 consists of 12 residues. CDR1 is SQVTM and CDR2 is ANQGSEA in the germline V gene. The germline V and J ends were trimmed by 5 bases and 5 bases, with 9 bases remaining between them. The CDR3 spells CSVLPPNEKLFF. The DNA for the CDR3 is TGCAGCGTTCTCCCGCCGAATGAAAAACTGTTTTTT.

Note on this clonotype: This may stem from a read error, because a much larger clone lies one nucleotide away. The chain employs TRBV28 and TRBJ1-5; D is ambiguous. Germline V gene lookup returns CDR1 MDHEN and CDR2 SYDVKM. The CDR3 has 14 amino acids. CDR3 region: CASKASSQNQTQHF. The DNA for the CDR3 is TGTGCCAGCAAGGCGTCTTCTCAAAATCAGACCCAGCATTTT.

The chain is built from TRBV10-3 and TRBJ1-2; D not certain. Per the germline V gene, CDR1 is ENHRY and CDR2 is SYGVKD. The length of the CDR3 is 14 residues. V was trimmed by 4 bases and J by 6 bases, leaving 15 bases between them. The CDR3 DNA reads TGTGCCATCAGTGCGTTAGACAAGGATAATGGCTACACCTTC. Its translation is CAISALDKDNGYTF.

This clonotype was counted ten times or more. V usage is TRBV11-1 and J usage is TRBJ1-4; D uncertain. In germline, CDR1 is SGHAT, CDR2 FQDESV (reference sequence). The CDR3 is 14 amino acids. Trimming removed 3 bases from V and 8 bases from J, with 13 bases in between. CDR3 sequence: CASSFPGGGEKLFF. The CDR3 nucleotides are TGTGCCAGCAGCTTCCCCGGAGGAGGCGAAAAACTGTTTTTT.

This clonotype was found a few times. This chain connects TRBV13 to TRBJ1-1; D may be TRBD1 (5 bases). There are 14 residues in the CDR3. Trimming pared 4 bases from V and 5 bases from J, leaving 14 bases between. Germline V gene data show CDR1 as PRHDT and CDR2 as FYEKMQ (reference sequence). CDR3 DNA: TGTGCCAGCAGCTCGACCGGGGGGTCGACTGAAGCTTTCTTT. Protein: CASSSTGGSTEAFF.

This clonotype showed up many times. CDR3 sequence (DNA): TGTGCCAGCAGGACCCGGGACAGAGGCTATGGCTACACCTTC. Protein product: CASRTRDRGYGYTF. The V and J genes are TRBV6-1 and TRBJ1-2; 7 bases are a match to TRBD1. The CDR3 has 14 residues. The V gene's germline CDR1 is MNHNS and CDR2 SASEGT. The J segment lost 4 bases and the V segment lost 6 bases, leaving 8 bases of the junction unmatched.

The V gene is TRBV3-1, the J gene TRBJ2-7; 7 bases are a match to TRBD2. The CDR3 is 19 residues long. Germline loops: CDR1 LGHDT, CDR2 YNNKEL (reference sequence). The trim removed 0 bases at V and 0 bases at J, leaving 14 bases unmatched. The DNA for the CDR3 is TGTGCCAGCAGCCAAGACTGGCAGGGACTACTACTGAGCTCCTACGAGCAGTACTTC. Translation: CASSQDWQGLLLSSYEQYF.

The chain recombines TRBV20-1 with TRBJ2-1, with D perhaps matching TRBD1 or TRBD2 (5 bases each). V dropped 2 bases and J dropped 8 bases, with 16 bases sitting between them. Germline V CDR1 and CDR2: DFQATT, SNEGSKA (reference sequence). The CDR3 spans 14 residues. The CDR3 is CSARRVWGSDEQFF. DNA for the CDR3: TGCAGTGCTAGAAGGGTTTGGGGGAGTGATGAGCAGTTCTTC.

This clonotype appeared many times. This rearrangement joins TRBV6-5 to TRBJ2-7; D perhaps matches TRBD2 (6 bases). Trimming shortened V by 2 bases and J by 0 bases, and 8 bases separated the two germline ends. Per the germline V gene, CDR1 is MNHEY and CDR2 is SVGAGI. This CDR3 is 14 amino acids long. Here the CDR3 reads CASSYAGSSYEQYF. Written as DNA, the CDR3 is TGTGCCAGCAGTTACGCGGGAAGCTCCTACGAGCAGTACTTC.

This chain connects TRBV3-1 to TRBJ2-7, with TRBD1 matching over 9 bases. CDR1 is LGHDT and CDR2 is YNNKEL in the germline V gene (reference sequence). The CDR3 loop spans 15 amino acids. J gave up 6 bases and V 0 bases, and 6 bases lay outside the gene matches. The CDR3 spells CASSQDFGQGSEQYF. Written as DNA, the CDR3 is TGTGCCAGCAGCCAAGATTTCGGACAGGGGAGCGAGCAGTACTTC.

This clonotype was counted a few times. The chain links TRBV15 to TRBJ1-2; no firm D call. Germline CDR1 and CDR2: LNHNV and YYDKDF (reference sequence). This CDR3 is 12 amino acids long. Trimming took 9 bases from V and 7 from J, leaving 15 bases between them. The CDR3 sequence: CATLSRGGGYTF. CDR3 DNA: TGTGCCACTCTGTCCCGGGGAGGTGGCTACACCTTC.

The chain carries TRBV20-1 and TRBJ2-7; 12 bases agree with TRBD1. The junction had 5 bases not matched to a gene; V was cut back by 6 bases and J by 5 bases. Germline CDR1 and CDR2: DFQATT and SNEGSKA (reference sequence). This CDR3 spans 13 amino acids. CDR3 sequence (DNA): TGCAGTGCAACGGGACAGGGGGCAAACGAGCAGTACTTC. Protein product: CSATGQGANEQYF.